These 24 T cell receptor beta chains share one sample of origin, sequenced in a study of beta chain features in type 1 diabetes. Findings and limits, study-wide: Significant though moderate, a shortening of TCRB CDR3s appeared in all four CD4+ subsets of Type 1 diabetes patients.

Their cognate antigens are unknown. Since all of the isolated RNA was reverse transcribed, expressed TCRB transcripts were what got sequenced. Some clones are missing from TCRdb's copy, which holds only in-frame ones; the method was immunoSEQ multiplex PCR. The sample records a few hundred thousand clones, about a tenth being singletons. Sequencing was carried out using naive CD4+ T cells from blood. These receptors all come from a man aged 30-40 years with type 1 diabetes.

This sequence joins TRBV6-5 and TRBJ1-4, with 8 bases that match TRBD1. J was trimmed by 3 bases and V by 5 bases; bases with no gene match: 5. Germline loops: CDR1 MNHEY, CDR2 SVGAGI. The length of the CDR3 is 15 residues. The DNA for the CDR3 is TGTGCCAGCAGTCGGACAGGGCGGGCTAATGAAAAACTGTTTTTT. It encodes CASSRTGRANEKLFF.

The chain is built from TRBV9 and TRBJ1-4; D gene unclear. The CDR3 is made up of 12 amino acids. Germline V CDR1 and CDR2: SGDLS, YYNGEE. V lost 3 bases and J lost 5, with 5 bases in between. CDR3 in amino acids: CASSGPNEKLFF. For the CDR3, the DNA is TGTGCCAGCAGCGGTCCAAATGAAAAACTGTTTTTT.

This rearrangement joins TRBV30 to TRBJ2-3; D possibly corresponds to TRBD2 (6 bases). The CDR3 contains 14 residues. The V end lost 3 bases, the J end lost 1 base, and 11 bases lay between the germline ends. Germline values: CDR1 GTSNPN, CDR2 SVGIG (reference sequence). The CDR3 DNA sequence: TGTGCCTGGAGCGGGACTGTCGGCACAGATACGCAGTATTTT. Translation: CAWSGTVGTDTQYF.

The V call is TRBV28, the J call TRBJ2-5; D not resolved. V was clipped by 2 bases and J by 5 bases, with 9 bases between them. Per the germline V gene, CDR1 is MDHEN and CDR2 is SYDVKM. This CDR3 is built from 13 residues. The CDR3 sequence: CASSLGTRETQYF. As DNA, the CDR3 is TGTGCCAGCAGTTTAGGTACGAGGGAGACCCAGTACTTC.

The rearrangement links TRBV5-4 to TRBJ2-3, with 8 bases fitting TRBD2. This CDR3 has 16 residues. CDR1 and CDR2 from the germline V gene are SGHNT and YYREEE (reference sequence). Trimming removed 4 bases from V and 2 bases from J; junction bases left unmatched: 9. The CDR3 region is CASSPGASGYTDTQYF. DNA for the CDR3: TGTGCCAGCAGCCCGGGGGCTAGCGGGTACACAGATACGCAGTATTTT.

This clone was seen only a few times. The same CDR3 arises from other DNA sequences in this sample as well. J is TRBJ1-1 and V is TRBV18; D unclear. V was trimmed by 2 bases and J by 1 base, leaving 5 bases between them. The CDR3 covers 13 residues. CDR1 is KGHSH, CDR2 LQKENI, per germline. CDR3 nucleotide sequence: TGTGCCAGCTCACCAGCACAGAACACTGAAGCTTTCTTT. Protein: CASSPAQNTEAFF.

This chain links TRBV6-5 with TRBJ2-7, with TRBD1 as a possible D gene (6 bases). The germline gives CDR1 MNHEY, CDR2 SVGAGI. This CDR3 spans 14 amino acids. The V end was cut by 5 bases, the J end by 2 bases, with 13 bases between. The CDR3 region has the DNA TGTGCCAGCAGTCGGACAGAGGGTACCTACGAGCAGTACTTC. Translating it yields CASSRTEGTYEQYF.

Here the CDR3 DNA reads TGTGCCAGCAGCCGGGCCGCCGGGGAGGTCGGGGAGCTGTTTTTT. Translating gives CASSRAAGEVGELFF. The chain combines TRBV28 with TRBJ2-2, with D possibly TRBD2 on 6 matching bases. The CDR3 is made up of 15 amino acids. The germline V and J ends were trimmed by 6 bases and 7 bases, with 18 bases remaining between them. Per the germline V gene, CDR1 is MDHEN and CDR2 is SYDVKM. Full variable domain (rest looked up from reference TRBV28 and TRBJ2-2): DVKVTQSSRYLVKRTGEKVFLECVQDMDHENMFWYRQDPGLGLRLIYFSYDVKMKEKGDIPEGYSVSREKKERFSLILESASTNQTSMYLCASSRAAGEVGELFFGEGSRLTVL.

This clone was detected only a few times. This chain joins TRBV19 and TRBJ2-2, with a possible D match to TRBD2 (7 bases). Trimming left V 6 bases short and J 7 bases short, with 15 bases between. Looked up from germline, CDR1 is LNHDA and CDR2 is SQIVND (reference sequence). There are 14 residues in the CDR3. Here the CDR3 DNA reads TGTGCCAGTAGCGGGGGGCCGGGTATCGGGGAGCTGTTTTTT. Protein product: CASSGGPGIGELFF. The whole variable domain, remainder taken from reference TRBV19 and TRBJ2-2, is DGGITQSPKYLFRKEGQNVTLSCEQNLNHDAMYWYRQDPGQGLRLIYYSQIVNDFQKGDIAEGYSVSREKKESFPLTVTSAQKNPTAFYLCASSGGPGIGELFFGEGSRLTVL.

This clone has a handful of counts. This rearrangement joins TRBV6-6 to TRBJ2-3, with TRBD2 matching over 7 bases. This CDR3 has 15 residues. Germline V lookup: CDR1 MNHNY, CDR2 SVGAGI (reference sequence). With V trimmed by 7 bases and J by 1 base, 8 bases remained unmatched. The CDR3 is CASTPGRSGTDTQYF. DNA of the CDR3: TGTGCCAGCACCCCCGGGAGGTCAGGCACAGATACGCAGTATTTT.

V is TRBV5-1 and J is TRBJ2-1; a possible D gene is TRBD1 (7 bases). The V gene's germline CDR1 is SGHRS and CDR2 YFSETQ. The V gene lost 4 bases and the J gene lost 4 bases, with 12 bases spanning the gap. The CDR3 runs 14 residues. The CDR3 nucleotides read TGCGCCAGCAGCGCCGGGGGACAGTACAATGAGCAGTTCTTC. This encodes CASSAGGQYNEQFF. Complete variable domain (other parts from reference TRBV5-1 and TRBJ2-1): KAGVTQTPRYLIKTRGQQVTLSCSPISGHRSVSWYQQTPGQGLQFLFEYFSETQRNKGNFPGRFSGRQFSNSRSEMNVSTLELGDSALYLCASSAGGQYNEQFFGPGTRLTVL.

The V gene is TRBV5-1, the J gene TRBJ2-1, with D possibly TRBD2 on 6 matching bases. CDR1 and CDR2 from the germline V gene are SGHRS and YFSETQ. V was trimmed by 5 bases and J by 8 bases, leaving 26 bases between them. This CDR3 spans 17 amino acids. The CDR3 nucleotides read TGCGCCAGCAGGAACTCGGGGGTCTTGGGCCTTGGAGATGAGCAGTTCTTC. This gives the protein CASRNSGVLGLGDEQFF.

The V gene is TRBV27, the J gene TRBJ1-5; TRBD1 is a possible D gene (5 bases). Germline CDR1 and CDR2: MNHEY and SMNVEV (reference sequence). Trimming removed 4 bases from V and 4 bases from J, with 17 bases in between. This CDR3 is built from 16 residues. The CDR3 DNA follows: TGTGCCAGCAGTTCGGGAGCCGGGACTTTTAATCAGCCCCAGCATTTT. It translates to CASSSGAGTFNQPQHF.

In this sample, this clone turned up a few times. The genes are TRBV2 and TRBJ2-3; D possibly corresponds to TRBD1 (6 bases). Germline values: CDR1 SNHLY, CDR2 FYNNEI. The CDR3 is 13 residues long. The V gene lost 7 bases and the J gene lost 4 bases, with 12 bases spanning the gap. The CDR3 region is CASTRDTSDTQYF. CDR3 DNA sequence: TGTGCCAGCACCCGGGACACCTCAGATACGCAGTATTTT.

The chain joins TRBV5-1 to TRBJ2-2, with D possibly being TRBD1 (6 bases). Germline V gives CDR1 SGHRS, CDR2 YFSETQ. The V and J ends lost 2 bases and 1 base respectively, with 15 bases between them. This CDR3 is built from 17 residues. This CDR3 is CASSFFGQSLNTGELFF. The CDR3 coding sequence is TGCGCCAGCAGCTTCTTTGGACAGAGTTTGAACACCGGGGAGCTGTTTTTT. Using reference TRBV5-1 and TRBJ2-2 for the parts outside the CDR3, the full variable domain is KAGVTQTPRYLIKTRGQQVTLSCSPISGHRSVSWYQQTPGQGLQFLFEYFSETQRNKGNFPGRFSGRQFSNSRSEMNVSTLELGDSALYLCASSFFGQSLNTGELFFGEGSRLTVL.

This clone was counted between two and nine times. The rearrangement uses TRBV28 and TRBJ1-2; D unclear. Germline V CDR1 and CDR2: MDHEN, SYDVKM. The CDR3 contains 13 residues. Trimming shortened V by 7 bases and J by 4 bases, and 13 bases separated the two germline ends. The CDR3 coding sequence is TGTGCCAGCAATACCTGGAGGACCTATGGCTACACCTTC. Translation gives CASNTWRTYGYTF.

The chain combines TRBV6-6 with TRBJ1-4; 8 bases line up with TRBD1. CDR1 is MNHNY and CDR2 is SVGAGI in the germline V gene (reference sequence). V shed 6 bases and J 7 bases; nucleotides not matched to a gene: 10. The CDR3 is 15 amino acids. CDR3 sequence (DNA): TGTGCCAGCAGGCGGGACAGGCAGGGTGGTGAAAAACTGTTTTTT. Amino acids: CASRRDRQGGEKLFF.

There are a few counts of this clone. DNA for the CDR3: TGTGCCATCAGTGAACAGGGGCGAGAAAAACTGTTTTTT. Encoded protein: CAISEQGREKLFF. The chain has TRBV10-3 and TRBJ1-4, with 7 positions matching TRBD1. The V segment lost 3 bases and the J segment 8 bases; nucleotides outside the gene matches: 3. The CDR3 spans 13 residues. Germline CDR1 is ENHRY and CDR2 is SYGVKD.

Only a few counts were recorded for this clone. The chain employs TRBV29-1 and TRBJ2-5; TRBD1 matches at 8 bases. Germline V gene sequence: CDR1 SQVTM, CDR2 ANQGSEA. The CDR3 has 12 residues. The V segment lost 7 bases and the J segment 7 bases; nucleotides outside the gene matches: 8. The CDR3 DNA is TGCAGCGCCCTGACAGGGGAATGGACCCAGTACTTC. Amino acid sequence: CSALTGEWTQYF.

J is TRBJ1-5 and V is TRBV29-1; 7 bases match TRBD1. V was clipped by 4 bases and J by 2 bases; unmatched bases: 2. Germline CDR1 and CDR2: SQVTM and ANQGSEA. CDR3 length equals 13 residues. CDR3 amino acids: CSVATGRNQPQHF. For the CDR3, the DNA is TGCAGCGTTGCGACAGGGCGCAATCAGCCCCAGCATTTT.

This clone appeared a few times. This sequence joins TRBV2 and TRBJ2-7; tentative D call: TRBD2 (7 bases). The V end was cut by 5 bases, the J end by 5 bases, with 13 bases between. CDR3 length: 13 amino acids. CDR1 SNHLY and CDR2 FYNNEI come from the germline V gene. The CDR3 sequence is CASSSTGGHEQYF. In nucleotides, the CDR3 is TGTGCCAGCAGTTCGACGGGGGGCCACGAGCAGTACTTC.

This clone was counted a few times. The rearrangement links TRBV18 to TRBJ2-3, with TRBD2 matching 9 bases. CDR1 is KGHSH and CDR2 is LQKENI in the germline V gene. V lost 0 bases, J lost 6 bases, and 10 bases stayed unmatched. The CDR3 covers 17 residues. As DNA, the CDR3 is TGTGCCAGCTCACCACCGGTGCCTAGCGGGGCCCTGGATACGCAGTATTTT. Protein sequence: CASSPPVPSGALDTQYF.

The sample holds a few counts of this clone. The chain has TRBV4-3 and TRBJ1-5; D possibly corresponds to TRBD1 (6 bases). The CDR3 has 18 amino acids. Germline CDR1 LGHNA, CDR2 YSLEER. V lost 0 bases and J lost 0, with 15 bases in between. CDR3 loop: CASSQDHQGFGSNQPQHF. In nucleotides, the CDR3 is TGCGCCAGCAGCCAAGATCATCAGGGGTTTGGTAGCAATCAGCCCCAGCATTTT.

The chain couples TRBV9 to TRBJ2-3; the match to TRBD2 covers 9 bases. CDR1 and CDR2 (germline): SGDLS, YYNGEE. Germline trimming cut 5 bases from V and 6 bases from J; bases unmatched to any gene: 7. The CDR3 extends over 14 amino acids. The DNA for the CDR3 is TGTGCCAGCAGTATCTCTGCGGGGGGGGATACGCAGTATTTT. Its protein product is CASSISAGGDTQYF.